One TCR beta chain is described in this entry. The antigen is unknown. Conversion of TCR transcripts into cDNA relied on 5'RACE template switching, which added a universal primer site and UMIs. TCRdb itself ran the 5' RACE reads through MiXCR, one entry per CDR3 protein. Of a few hundred thousand distinct CDR3 sequences listed, approximately 9% were seen once; the top ten hold under 20%. The data are from a study of T cells after yellow fever vaccination. Study summary: Fractions containing few cells were prepared with SMART-Seq v4 Ultra Low Input. Broader study findings: Sorted repertoires could include abundant contaminating clonotypes from bulk cells. At under 97% for CD4 and just over 85% for CD8, most primary-vaccination clones showed up again after the booster.

Specimen: PBMCs, collected on the day of the first yellow fever vaccination. This sequence was found in a young man who received the YFV17D yellow fever vaccine.

CDR3 in DNA: TGTGCCAGCAGTCCATGGGGGACTAGCACAGATACGCAGTATTTT. Amino acids: CASSPWGTSTDTQYF. This chain connects TRBV12-3 or TRBV12-4 to TRBJ2-3; tentatively, D is TRBD2 (6 bases). V was trimmed by 5 bases and J by 0 bases, leaving 12 bases between them. The CDR3 covers 15 residues.